This is a list of T cell receptor beta chains from one sample in a study of blood T cell repertoires in COVID-19. Method: immunoSEQ multiplex PCR; TCRdb's copy keeps in-frame clones and lacks some. The table lists 88,000 or so clones, 65% to 90% of them singletons. Input material: peripheral blood. The receptors shown here come from a man in his 60s with acute or convalescent COVID-19. The CDR3 runs from the conserved cysteine through the conserved F or W. A D gene is named only where the DNA matches it firmly. Clone size is not always given. Where it is, it says once, few, many or a class for expanded clones.

abundance	v_gene	d_gene	j_gene	CDR3aa	CDR3nt
few	TRBV2	TRBD1	TRBJ2-3	CARGGTGGTDTQYF	TGTGCCAGAGGGGGGACAGGGGGAACAGATACGCAGTATTTT
-	TRBV12-5	TRBD1	TRBJ1-3	CASVLSIDRGHRNTIYF	TGTGCTAGTGTTTTATCAATCGACAGGGGGCATCGAAACACCATATATTTT
-	TRBV25-1	-	TRBJ2-3	CASSEWSTGDTQYF	TGTGCCAGCAGTGAATGGTCCACGGGAGATACGCAGTATTTT
-	TRBV6-4	TRBD1	TRBJ2-1	CASSSNTGAEQFF	TGTGCCAGCAGTTCAAATACAGGGGCTGAGCAGTTCTTC
-	TRBV30	-	TRBJ2-7	CAWSGQAVPYEQYF	TGTGCCTGGAGTGGACAGGCCGTTCCTTACGAGCAGTACTTC
-	TRBV19	TRBD1	TRBJ1-5	CASSIQDRGNQPQHF	TGTGCCAGTAGTATCCAGGACAGGGGCAATCAGCCCCAGCATTTT
-	TRBV5-6	TRBD1	TRBJ2-2	CASSAATGGITGELFF	TGTGCCAGCAGCGCGGCGACAGGGGGCATAACCGGGGAGCTGTTTTTT
-	TRBV7-9	-	TRBJ2-6	CASSSITGANVLTF	TGTGCCAGCAGCTCTATCACTGGGGCCAACGTCCTGACTTTC
-	TRBV7-2	-	TRBJ1-1	CASSRLRVQNTEAFF	TGTGCCAGCAGCAGACTGCGGGTTCAGAACACTGAAGCTTTCTTT
-	TRBV18	-	TRBJ1-5	CASSQQGGQGQPQHF	TGTGCCAGCTCCCAACAGGGAGGGCAGGGTCAGCCCCAGCATTTT
-	TRBV6-6	TRBD1	TRBJ2-1	CASSYSIGQGVNEQFF	TGTGCCAGCAGTTACTCGATAGGACAGGGGGTTAATGAGCAGTTCTTC
once	TRBV5-6	TRBD2	TRBJ2-5	CASSLRASGPQETQYF	TGTGCCAGCAGCTTGAGGGCTAGCGGACCACAAGAGACCCAGTACTTC
-	TRBV6-2/TRBV6-3	TRBD1	TRBJ1-5	CASSYPTGGNQPQHF	TGTGCCAGCAGTTACCCCACAGGGGGCAATCAGCCCCAGCATTTT
-	TRBV7-8	-	TRBJ1-3	CASSALSSTPGNTIYF	TGTGCCAGCAGCGCCCTCTCCTCCACTCCAGGGAACACCATATATTTT
-	TRBV7-9	TRBD1	TRBJ1-4	CASSLGTANNEKLFF	TGTGCCAGCAGCCTTGGGACAGCCAACAATGAAAAACTGTTTTTT
once	TRBV6-5	-	TRBJ2-7	CASSYGGGAGYEQYF	TGTGCCAGCAGTTACGGGGGGGGCGCTGGTTACGAGCAGTACTTC
-	TRBV28	-	TRBJ1-1	CASKEGGKGKTEAFF	TGTGCCAGCAAGGAGGGAGGGAAGGGTAAGACTGAAGCTTTCTTT
-	TRBV2	TRBD1	TRBJ2-3	CASSVAGGRTDTQYF	TGTGCCAGCAGTGTAGCAGGGGGCAGGACAGATACGCAGTATTTT
-	TRBV7-2	-	TRBJ2-2	CASSARRATGELFF	TGTGCCAGCAGCGCCCGCAGGGCCACCGGGGAGCTGTTTTTT
-	TRBV5-1	TRBD2	TRBJ2-3	CASSTTGGDTQYF	TGCGCCAGCAGCACGACGGGGGGAGATACGCAGTATTTT
-	TRBV15	-	TRBJ1-4	CATSSLSGGGNEKLFF	TGTGCCACCAGCAGCCTATCGGGAGGGGGTAATGAAAAACTGTTTTTT
-	TRBV2	-	TRBJ2-7	CASSVGRTYEQYF	TGTGCCAGCAGTGTGGGGCGTACCTACGAGCAGTACTTC
-	TRBV19	TRBD1	TRBJ2-7	CASQGQGNEQYF	TGTGCCAGTCAGGGACAGGGGAACGAGCAGTACTTC
-	TRBV6-5	TRBD2	TRBJ2-7	CASRGTSGQKYEQYF	TGTGCCAGCAGAGGGACTAGCGGCCAGAAGTACGAGCAGTACTTC
-	TRBV3-1/TRBV3-2	-	TRBJ2-1	CASSPTLDSYSYNEQFF	TGTGCCAGCAGCCCCACTCTAGACAGTTACTCCTACAATGAGCAGTTCTTC
-	TRBV11-2	-	TRBJ2-3	CASSLLRSTDTQYF	TGTGCCAGCAGCTTACTCCGTAGCACAGATACGCAGTATTTT
-	TRBV4-1	TRBD1	TRBJ1-1	CASSQEGAGGSEAFF	TGCGCCAGCAGCCAAGAAGGGGCAGGGGGCTCTGAAGCTTTCTTT
-	TRBV10-3	-	TRBJ1-1	CAISGRDTEAFF	TGTGCCATTAGCGGTCGGGACACTGAAGCTTTCTTT
-	TRBV3-1/TRBV3-2	-	TRBJ2-7	CASSRGDWNREQYF	TGTGCCAGCAGCCGCGGGGACTGGAACAGAGAGCAGTACTTC
-	TRBV27	TRBD2	TRBJ2-1	CASSFTSGLNEQFF	TGTGCCAGCAGTTTTACTAGCGGTCTCAATGAGCAGTTCTTC
-	TRBV9	-	TRBJ2-3	CASSVPDSRWGYGAGFASTDTQYF	TGTGCCAGCAGCGTACCTGACAGTCGCTGGGGGTATGGGGCGGGGTTTGCTAGCACAGATACGCAGTATTTT
-	TRBV10-3	TRBD1	TRBJ2-7	CAISESTGVNEQYF	TGTGCCATCAGTGAGTCCACAGGGGTCAACGAGCAGTACTTC
few	TRBV16	TRBD2	TRBJ2-3	CASRLGTSSTDTQYF	TGTGCCAGCAGACTCGGGACTAGCAGCACAGATACGCAGTATTTT
-	TRBV14	-	TRBJ1-4	CASSHLSTNEKLFF	TGTGCCAGCAGCCATCTCTCAACTAATGAAAAACTGTTTTTT
once	TRBV11-2	-	TRBJ2-5	CASSSYSNRETQYF	TGTGCCAGCAGCTCCTATAGTAACCGGGAGACCCAGTACTTC
-	TRBV19	TRBD1	TRBJ2-2	CASSKNPGTGDTGELFF	TGTGCCAGTAGTAAGAACCCCGGGACAGGGGACACCGGGGAGCTGTTTTTT
-	TRBV9	-	TRBJ1-5	CASSVGGNSNQPQHF	TGTGCCAGCAGCGTGGGCGGGAATAGCAATCAGCCCCAGCATTTT
-	TRBV19	-	TRBJ1-4	CASSISGRFGEKLFF	TGTGCCAGTAGTATCTCAGGCAGGTTTGGTGAAAAACTGTTTTTT
-	TRBV11-2	-	TRBJ1-5	CASSLSRGDNQPQHF	TGTGCCAGCAGCTTATCCAGGGGAGACAATCAGCCCCAGCATTTT
-	TRBV5-1	TRBD2	TRBJ2-5	CASSRGTSGEETQYF	TGCGCCAGCAGCCGAGGGACTAGCGGGGAGGAGACCCAGTACTTC
once	TRBV9	-	TRBJ2-5	CASSVAETQYF	TGTGCCAGCAGCGTAGCGGAGACCCAGTACTTC
few	TRBV5-1	-	TRBJ1-1	CASNEWAMNTEAFF	TGCGCCAGCAATGAGTGGGCGATGAACACTGAAGCTTTCTTT
few	TRBV6-5	-	TRBJ1-1	CASSWGMNTEAFF	TGTGCCAGCAGTTGGGGCATGAACACTGAAGCTTTCTTT
-	TRBV15	TRBD1	TRBJ2-7	CATSIQKGTDKYF	TGTGCCACCAGCATCCAAAAAGGGACAGACAAGTACTTC
-	TRBV14	-	TRBJ1-2	CASSQDETRDRRHGYTF	TGTGCCAGCAGCCAAGATGAAACCAGGGATCGGCGGCATGGCTACACCTTC
few	TRBV15	TRBD1	TRBJ1-1	CATSSRQGARGNTEAFF	TGTGCCACCAGCAGCAGACAGGGGGCGCGGGGGAACACTGAAGCTTTCTTT
-	TRBV24-1	TRBD2	TRBJ2-1	CATSDSLAGSYNEQFF	TGTGCCACCAGTGATTCACTAGCGGGGAGCTACAATGAGCAGTTCTTC
-	TRBV6-5	-	TRBJ1-5	CASSSRRGFQPQHF	TGTGCCAGTAGCTCGCGTAGGGGATTTCAGCCCCAGCATTTT
-	TRBV11-2	TRBD1	TRBJ1-1	CASSLEIRGLVDRKNTEAFF	TGTGCCAGCAGCTTAGAGATCCGAGGGCTAGTGGACAGGAAAAACACTGAAGCTTTCTTT
-	TRBV19	TRBD1	TRBJ1-5	CASSQGQGGQPQHF	TGTGCCAGTAGCCAGGGACAGGGTGGTCAGCCCCAGCATTTT